This T cell receptor (beta chain) originates from a study of T cells in Graves' hyperthyroidism and ophthalmopathy. Whole-study results and caveats: Most thyroid clonotypes expanded above 0.001 appeared in blood too.

Concerning this clonotype: Its antigen is not known. This may be a read error: a much more frequent sequence differs by one nucleotide.

The investigators amplified TCR beta CDR3 regions from RNA transcripts. In the first-round RT-PCR of the TCR CDR3, the HTBI primer set was used. TCRdb passed the multiplex PCR reads through MiXCR, listing each CDR3 protein once. The sample shows hundreds of thousands of distinct CDR3 sequences, 35% to 40% of them seen only once. The CDR3 consists of 11 residues. Germline V lookup: CDR1 DFQATT, CDR2 SNEGSKA (reference sequence). Patients counted as stable if ophthalmopathy did not develop within 18 months. Uncontrolled infection, other autoimmune disease, pregnancy or lactation disqualified patients from enrolment.

This chain joins TRBV20-1 and TRBJ2-7; D gene unclear. Material for sequencing was blood. This TCR derives from a man aged 18 to 30 with Graves' hyperthyroidism. CDR3 region: CSASHSYGQYF. CDR3 sequence (DNA): TGCAGTGCTAGCCATTCCTACGGGCAGTACTTC.